This T cell receptor (beta chain) was captured in a study of glioma-infiltrating T cells. Overall study findings and caveats: Very few CDR3 sequences were shared between tissue and blood. Above-expected tissue-blood divergence occurred in all gliomas, most in low-grade ones.

Amplification of TCR alpha and beta CDR3 regions from RNA used iRepertoire nested multiplex PCR. Input was about 85-400 ng of tissue mRNA or PBMC total RNA. Each CDR3 protein is one row after TCRdb ran MiXCR on the multiplex PCR reads. This table holds some 120,000 distinct CDR3 sequences, roughly 25% found once. Germline CDR1 reads SGHTA; CDR2 reads FQGNSA. This CDR3 has 12 residues. This clonotype was seen at least ten times. Its antigen is not identified. Mismatch with germline at one junction end may stem from a read error. This TCR was recovered from a human donor with low-grade glioma or glioblastoma, undergoing nonglioma brain surgery, or in good health (not recorded which). The sequenced material came from glioma tissue, nonneoplastic brain tissue, or PBMCs (not recorded which). V usage is TRBV7-2 and J usage is TRBJ2-7; weak D call: TRBD2 (5 bases). The CDR3 DNA reads TGTGCCAGCAGCTTAAGTGCGGGCGGTTGGAACTTC. It specifies CASSLSAGGWNF.